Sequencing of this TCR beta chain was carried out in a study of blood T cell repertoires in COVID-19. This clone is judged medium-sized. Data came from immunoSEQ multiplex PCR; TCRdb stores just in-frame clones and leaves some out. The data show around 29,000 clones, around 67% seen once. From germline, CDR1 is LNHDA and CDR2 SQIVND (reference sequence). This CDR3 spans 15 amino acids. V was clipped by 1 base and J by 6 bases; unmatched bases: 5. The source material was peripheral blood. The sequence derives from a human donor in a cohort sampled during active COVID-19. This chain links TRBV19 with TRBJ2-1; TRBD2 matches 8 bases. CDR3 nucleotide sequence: TGTGCCAGTAGTATAGTGGCGGGGGGACCCAATGAGCAGTTCTTC. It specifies CASSIVAGGPNEQFF.